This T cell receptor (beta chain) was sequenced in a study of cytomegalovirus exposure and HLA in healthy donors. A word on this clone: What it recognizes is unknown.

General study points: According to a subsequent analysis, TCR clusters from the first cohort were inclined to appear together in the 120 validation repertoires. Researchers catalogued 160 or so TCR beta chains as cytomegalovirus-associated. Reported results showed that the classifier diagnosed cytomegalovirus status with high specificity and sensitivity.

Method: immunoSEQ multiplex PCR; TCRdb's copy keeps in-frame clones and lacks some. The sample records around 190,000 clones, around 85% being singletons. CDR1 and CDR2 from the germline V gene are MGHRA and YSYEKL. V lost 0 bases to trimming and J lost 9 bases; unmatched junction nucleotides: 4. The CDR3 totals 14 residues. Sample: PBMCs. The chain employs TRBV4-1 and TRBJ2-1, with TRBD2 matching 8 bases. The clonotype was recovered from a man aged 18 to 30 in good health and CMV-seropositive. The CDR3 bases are TGCGCCAGCAGCCAAGATCGGGAGGGTTCTGAGCAGTTCTTC. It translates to CASSQDREGSEQFF.